A selection of T cell receptor beta chains follows, all from one sample in a study of T cells in Graves' hyperthyroidism and ophthalmopathy. TCRdb ran MiXCR on the multiplex PCR reads and lists one entry per CDR3 protein. The sample holds about 380,000 distinct CDR3 sequences, approximately 15% seen once. The sample comprised blood. The origin of the receptors is a woman aged 55-70 years with Graves' hyperthyroidism. Each CDR3 is given with its conserved first and last residue. Fields, in order: clone size, D gene, V gene, J gene, CDR3 protein, CDR3 DNA. A D gene is named only where the DNA matches it firmly. Clone size, where shown, is once, few, many, or a class for clones that have expanded.

>many|TRBD1|TRBV29-1|TRBJ2-3
CSVLTGGGTDTQYF
TGCAGCGTCTTGACAGGGGGTGGAACAGATACGCAGTATTTT
>many|TRBD2|TRBV11-3|TRBJ2-2
CASSPGTSGRAGELFF
TGTGCCAGCAGCCCTGGGACTAGCGGGAGGGCCGGGGAGCTGTTTTTT
>many|NA|TRBV20-1|TRBJ1-1
CSASPTMNTEAFF
TGCAGTGCTAGCCCCACAATGAACACTGAAGCTTTCTTT
>many|NA|TRBV3-1|TRBJ1-6
CASSQLRGRINSPLHF
TGTGCCAGCAGCCAACTACGGGGCCGGATCAATTCACCCCTCCACTTT
>few|NA|TRBV3-1|TRBJ1-5
CASSQSQGPQHF
TGTGCCAGCAGCCAAAGTCAGGGGCCCCAGCATTTT
>many|NA|TRBV18|TRBJ1-2
CASSPGGLGYTF
TGTGCCAGCTCACCAGGGGGTCTTGGCTACACCTTC
>NA|TRBD1|TRBV28|TRBJ1-5
CASRDRGFNSNQPQHF
TGTGCCAGCAGGGACAGGGGTTTTAATAGCAATCAGCCCCAGCATTTT
>many|NA|TRBV7-2|TRBJ2-2
CASSLLVAPGELFF
TGTGCCAGCAGCTTACTCGTGGCGCCCGGGGAGCTGTTTTTT
>many|TRBD2|TRBV6-1|TRBJ2-7
CASNRGRLADTSYEQYF
TGTGCCAGCAACCGCGGTCGGCTAGCGGATACTTCCTACGAGCAGTACTTC
>many|NA|TRBV11-2|TRBJ1-2
CASSYQGAGTGYTF
TGTGCCAGCAGCTATCAAGGGGCAGGGACTGGCTACACCTTC
>many|NA|TRBV5-5|TRBJ2-5
CASSLPVQETQYF
TGTGCCAGCAGCCTGCCAGTCCAAGAGACCCAGTACTTC
>many|NA|TRBV3-1|TRBJ1-2
CASSQGGVGDGYTF
TGTGCCAGCAGCCAAGGAGGGGTTGGAGATGGCTACACCTTC
>many|NA|TRBV20-1|TRBJ2-3
CSARVLGRTDTQYF
TGCAGTGCTAGAGTTCTGGGACGCACAGATACGCAGTATTTT
>few|TRBD1|TRBV5-1|TRBJ2-3
CASSPDRGETSTDTQYF
TGCGCCAGCAGCCCTGACAGGGGAGAGACTAGCACAGATACGCAGTATTTT
>NA|NA|TRBV20-1|TRBJ2-3
CSASSRTGPNTQYF
TGCAGTGCTAGTTCCCGGACCGGACCGAATACGCAGTATTTT
>many|NA|TRBV12-3/TRBV12-4|TRBJ2-1
CASRRDIRGEQFF
TGTGCCAGCAGACGGGACATCCGGGGTGAGCAGTTCTTC
>NA|NA|TRBV4-2|TRBJ1-2
CASSQPHRTDNYGYTF
TGTGCCAGCAGCCAACCCCACCGGACGGATAACTATGGCTACACCTTC
>NA|TRBD1|TRBV19|TRBJ2-6
CASSLTTGQGANPPYF
TGTGCCAGTAGTCTCACCACGGGACAGGGGGCGAATCCTCCTTACTTC
>many|NA|TRBV7-9|TRBJ2-3
CASSVGIYAHDTQYF
TGTGCCAGCAGCGTCGGGATCTATGCACATGATACGCAGTATTTT
>NA|NA|TRBV5-5|TRBJ1-6
CASSLLGGTYNSPLHF
TGTGCCAGCAGCCTTTTGGGGGGCACCTATAATTCACCCCTCCACTTT
>once|NA|TRBV20-1|TRBJ2-7
CSATAGDGRPLNEQYF
TGCAGTGCTACCGCCGGGGATGGGCGTCCCCTGAACGAGCAGTACTTC
>few|NA|TRBV19|TRBJ2-1
CASSKGSTNEQFF
TGTGCCAGTAGTAAGGGTAGCACGAATGAGCAGTTCTTC
>NA|NA|TRBV7-2|TRBJ1-4
CASRQNEGKLFF
TGTGCCAGCAGACAAAATGAGGGAAAACTGTTTTTT
>NA|TRBD1|TRBV6-5|TRBJ1-4
CASSYPSRGATNEKLFF
TGTGCCAGCAGTTACCCGAGCAGGGGGGCAACTAATGAAAAACTGTTTTTT
>NA|TRBD2|TRBV2|TRBJ2-7
CASTSWGLAGVDSEQYF
TGTGCCAGCACTTCTTGGGGACTAGCGGGAGTAGACTCCGAGCAGTACTTC
>NA|NA|TRBV6-1|TRBJ1-4
CASSEVRGNEKLFF
TGTGCCAGCAGTGAAGTCCGGGGGAATGAAAAACTGTTTTTT
>many|TRBD1|TRBV11-2|TRBJ2-7
CASKPDRGSYEQYF
TGTGCCAGCAAGCCCGACAGGGGCTCCTACGAGCAGTACTTC
>many|TRBD1|TRBV29-1|TRBJ2-1
CSVEGPDRPYNEQFF
TGCAGCGTTGAAGGTCCGGACAGGCCATACAATGAGCAGTTCTTC
>NA|TRBD2|TRBV6-1|TRBJ2-7
CASSGGGSGYEQYF
TGTGCCAGCAGTGGAGGCGGGAGTGGCTACGAGCAGTACTTC
>many|NA|TRBV27|TRBJ1-6
CASRGPYNSPLHF
TGTGCCAGCAGGGGGCCCTATAATTCACCCCTCCACTTT
>NA|NA|TRBV12-3/TRBV12-4|TRBJ2-1
CASSLGWGRGDNEQFF
TGTGCCAGCAGTTTGGGCTGGGGGAGAGGGGACAATGAGCAGTTCTTC
>NA|NA|TRBV5-4|TRBJ1-4
CASSLGGEEKLFF
TGTGCCAGCAGCTTGGGTGGGGAAGAAAAACTGTTTTTT